The text below deals with one T cell receptor beta chain. This sample also contains other DNA sequences that code for the same CDR3. Only in-frame clones appear in the TCRdb table, and some are missing; sequencing was by immunoSEQ multiplex PCR. The repertoire has some 2.1 million clones, approximately 94% of them found once; the top ten carry 1% to 1.3%. This CDR3 region has 15 residues. The V end lost 0 bases, the J end lost 0 bases, and 7 bases lay between the germline ends. The germline CDR1 and CDR2 sequences are SGDLS and YYNGEE. The sample is drawn from a study of shared clonotypes between healthy human individuals. Naive CD8 cells lacked CD45RO and underwent positive selection for CCR7, leaving out terminally differentiated effector memory CD45RA+ cells.

Sequenced material: naive CD8+ T cells sorted from blood. This clonotype originated in a young man in good health. This rearrangement joins TRBV9 to TRBJ2-1; tentatively, D is TRBD1 (5 bases). The CDR3 is CASSVAGLSYNEQFF. For the CDR3, the DNA is TGTGCCAGCAGCGTAGCAGGGCTCTCCTACAATGAGCAGTTCTTC. The full variable domain, its missing parts supplied by reference TRBV9 and TRBJ2-1, is DSGVTQTPKHLITATGQRVTLRCSPRSGDLSVYWYQQSLDQGLQFLIQYYNGEERAKGNILERFSAQQFPDLHSELNLSSLELGDSALYFCASSVAGLSYNEQFFGPGTRLTVL.